This T cell receptor (beta chain) was captured by sequencing in a study of CD8 T cells in ankylosing spondylitis. Findings and caveats of the study: Certain motif variants had earlier appeared in reactive arthritis synovial fluid and blood. Ankylosing spondylitis blood appeared to carry a characteristic TCR beta motif of roughly eight highly homologous variants.

As regards this clonotype: Its antigen is as yet unknown.

Quantitative molecular-barcoded 5'-RACE generated the TCR beta libraries. Via MiXCR, TCRdb re-called the 5' RACE reads, giving one row per CDR3 protein. The table has approximately 550,000 distinct CDR3 sequences, roughly 13% seen once. Trimming removed 6 bases at V and 7 bases at J, with 13 bases between. CDR3 size: 14 residues. V usage is TRBV12-3 or TRBV12-4 and J usage is TRBJ1-6, with D perhaps matching TRBD1 (5 bases). The TCR was taken from a male donor with ankylosing spondylitis. Input material: blood, either unsorted or a sorted T cell fraction (not recorded which). The CDR3 nucleotides read TGTGCCAGCAGAGCCGGGACGGCGAATTCACCCCTCCACTTT. Translating it yields CASRAGTANSPLHF.